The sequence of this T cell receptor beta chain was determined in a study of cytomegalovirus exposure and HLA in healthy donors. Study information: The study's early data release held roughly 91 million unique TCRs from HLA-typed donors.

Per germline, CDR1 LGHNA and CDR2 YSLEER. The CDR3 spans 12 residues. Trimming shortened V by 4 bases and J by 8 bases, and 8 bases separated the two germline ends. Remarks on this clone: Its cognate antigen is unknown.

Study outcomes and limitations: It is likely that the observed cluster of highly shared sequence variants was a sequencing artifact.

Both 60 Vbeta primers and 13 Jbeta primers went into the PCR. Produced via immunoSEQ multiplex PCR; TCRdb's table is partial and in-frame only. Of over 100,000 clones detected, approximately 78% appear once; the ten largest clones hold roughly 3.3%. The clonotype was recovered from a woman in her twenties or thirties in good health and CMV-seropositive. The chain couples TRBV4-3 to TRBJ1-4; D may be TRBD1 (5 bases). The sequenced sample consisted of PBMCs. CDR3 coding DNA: TGCGCCAGCAGCCGCTACAGGGAAAAACTGTTTTTT. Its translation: CASSRYREKLFF.